The rows below give T cell receptor beta chains drawn from one sample of a study of shared clonotypes between healthy human individuals. Measured with immunoSEQ multiplex PCR; TCRdb has only the in-frame clones, and not every one. The sample holds some 530,000 clones; about 78% are singletons and the top ten take about 11%. The sample comprised PBMCs. These receptors all come from a woman in her thirties or forties in good health. Some clones in this sample may be carry-over from other donors' samples. Each CDR3 is given with its conserved first and last residue. D genes are given only for firm matches. Only part of the rows carry a size: once, few, many, or a class if the clone is expanded.

>TRBJ2-7|TRBD2|TRBV7-2|.
TGTGCCAGCAGCTTAGGCCCTAGAGCGGGAGCCTACGAGCAGTACTTC
CASSLGPRAGAYEQYF
>TRBJ2-7|.|TRBV28|.
TGTGCCAGCAGTCCCCAGAGGGGTACCCTTTACGAGCAGTACTTC
CASSPQRGTLYEQYF
>TRBJ2-7|TRBD1|TRBV30|.
TGTGCCTGGAGTGGGACAGGGGGGAACTACGAGCAGTACTTC
CAWSGTGGNYEQYF
>TRBJ1-1|.|TRBV20-1|.
TGCAGTGCTACGGGGAACACTGAAGCTTTCTTT
CSATGNTEAFF
>TRBJ1-1|.|TRBV19|.
TGTGCCAGTAGTAACCGACAGCGTCACTCAGGGCACAACACTGAAGCTTTCTTT
CASSNRQRHSGHNTEAFF
>TRBJ1-2|.|TRBV5-4|.
TGTGCCAGCAGCTTGAGAAGGAGCGGGGCTAACTATGGCTACACCTTC
CASSLRRSGANYGYTF
>TRBJ2-2|TRBD1|TRBV6-6|.
TGTGCCAGCAGGGACAGGGCCCCACCCGGGGAGCTGTTTTTT
CASRDRAPPGELFF
>TRBJ2-5|TRBD2|TRBV14|.
TGTGCCAGCAGCCAAGATAGGGGACTAGCGATCAGAGAGACCCAGTACTTC
CASSQDRGLAIRETQYF
>TRBJ1-6|.|TRBV4-3|.
TGCGCCAGCAGCCAACAGGAAGATTCACCCCTCCACTTT
CASSQQEDSPLHF
>TRBJ2-7|.|TRBV5-6|.
TGTGCCAGTCTGGCCTTAGGGCAGGGGAAGGACGAGCAGTACTTC
CASLALGQGKDEQYF
>TRBJ1-1|.|TRBV29-1|.
TGCAGCGCCGGGGACACTGAAGCTTTCTTT
CSAGDTEAFF
>TRBJ1-4|.|TRBV28|few
TGTGCCAGCAGCCCAGGGGCAACTAATGAAAAACTGTTTTTT
CASSPGATNEKLFF
>TRBJ1-1|TRBD1|TRBV9|.
TGTGCCAGCAGCGTAACCCGGGACAGGGGGGCTGAAGCTTTCTTT
CASSVTRDRGAEAFF
>TRBJ2-7|TRBD2|TRBV2|.
TGTGCCAGCAGTGGGGGGCCTGGACTAGCGGGTTACGAGCAGTACTTC
CASSGGPGLAGYEQYF
>TRBJ2-1|.|TRBV5-4|.
TGTGCCAGCAGCTTGCTGGAGGGTAGCGCCTACAATGAGCAGTTCTTC
CASSLLEGSAYNEQFF
>TRBJ2-2|.|TRBV7-3|.
TGTGCCAGCAGCTTAAATCACGGGGAGCTGTTTTTT
CASSLNHGELFF
>TRBJ2-2|TRBD2|TRBV6-5|.
TGTGCCAGCAGGCGGACTAGCGGGAGGGGGGAGCTGTTTTTT
CASRRTSGRGELFF
>TRBJ2-7|TRBD1|TRBV30|.
TGTGCCTGGAGTATTAACAGGGGCGAGCAGTACTTC
CAWSINRGEQYF
>TRBJ1-2|.|TRBV4-1|.
TGCGCCAGCAGCCAAGATCCCAATGTGGGGGTTCGTGGCTACACCTTC
CASSQDPNVGVRGYTF
>TRBJ1-2|TRBD1|TRBV27|.
TGTGCCAGCAGTCGAAGACAGGGTTCTAACTATGGCTACACCTTC
CASSRRQGSNYGYTF
>TRBJ1-2|.|TRBV4-2|.
TGTGCCAGCAGCCAAGAGCTGGAAGGACGGGCAAACACCTTC
CASSQELEGRANTF
>TRBJ2-1|TRBD1|TRBV7-9|.
TGTGCCAGCAGCCGTGACAGGGGCAGACATGAGCAGTTCTTC
CASSRDRGRHEQFF
>TRBJ2-3|.|TRBV5-4|.
TGTGCCAGCAGCTTAAGCACAGATACGCAGTATTTT
CASSLSTDTQYF
>TRBJ2-7|TRBD1|TRBV29-1|.
TGCAGCGTCGAAACGCAGGGGGCGGTCGGCGAGCAGTACTTC
CSVETQGAVGEQYF
>TRBJ2-2|.|TRBV18|.
TGTGCCAGCTCACCCGGACGGGACACCGGGGAGCTGTTTTTT
CASSPGRDTGELFF
>TRBJ2-7|.|TRBV19|.
TGTGCCAGTAGTATCGGCACCTACCCGAGCTCCTACGAGCAGTACTTC
CASSIGTYPSSYEQYF
>TRBJ2-5|.|TRBV18|.
TGTGCCAGCTCACCACCTGTGGGGGCAGGGGTCGGAAAGACCCAGTACTTC
CASSPPVGAGVGKTQYF
>TRBJ2-7|TRBD1|TRBV27|.
TGTGCCAGCAGTCCAGGGGGCCGGGACTCGGGCTACGAGCAGTACTTC
CASSPGGRDSGYEQYF
>TRBJ2-4|TRBD2|TRBV2|once
TGTGCCAGCACGCAACCGGCGGGAGGTGGGAACATTCAGTACTTC
CASTQPAGGGNIQYF
>TRBJ2-5|.|TRBV5-8|.
TGTGCCAGCACCGACCCGGACGGTGAGACCCAGTACTTC
CASTDPDGETQYF
>TRBJ2-1|TRBD2|TRBV7-6|.
TGTGCCAGCAGCCGACTAGCGGGAGCGGGTGAGCAGTTCTTC
CASSRLAGAGEQFF
>TRBJ2-5|TRBD1|TRBV29-1|few
TGCAGCGTCATCGGGACAGGGTGGGAGACCCAGTACTTC
CSVIGTGWETQYF
>TRBJ1-2|TRBD1|TRBV5-4|.
TGTGCCAGCACCGCCGGGACAGACATTTTTTATGGCTACACCTTC
CASTAGTDIFYGYTF
>TRBJ1-3|.|TRBV2|.
TGTGCCAGCAGCCCTGACAGAGGCAGAAACACCATATATTTT
CASSPDRGRNTIYF
>TRBJ1-5|.|TRBV10-3|.
TGTGCCATCAGTAGCAAGAATCAGCCCCAGCATTTT
CAISSKNQPQHF
>TRBJ2-7|TRBD1|TRBV19|.
TGTGCCAGTAGTCCGGGACAGGAGACCTACGAGCAGTACTTC
CASSPGQETYEQYF
>TRBJ2-1|TRBD1|TRBV7-2|.
TGTGCCAGCAGCTCCCTTGCCGGACAGGGTGCCATTCAAGCATATGAGCAGTTCTTC
CASSSLAGQGAIQAYEQFF
>TRBJ1-2|TRBD1|TRBV6-1|.
TGTGCCAGCACCCAAAGGGCAGGGGGCGACTATGGCTACACCTTC
CASTQRAGGDYGYTF
>TRBJ1-4|.|TRBV7-6|few
TGTGCCAGCAGCACCCGGCCGGGACACGTAACTGAAAAACTGTTTTTT
CASSTRPGHVTEKLFF
>TRBJ1-1|.|TRBV6-1|once
TGTGCCAGCAGTGAACTCTTTCAAGCGGCTGAAGCTTTCTTT
CASSELFQAAEAFF
>TRBJ1-4|TRBD1|TRBV5-4|.
TGTGCCAGCAGCCCAGACAGGGGTGGAAGGGGTGATGAAAAACTGTTTTTT
CASSPDRGGRGDEKLFF
>TRBJ2-5|TRBD1|TRBV9|.
TGTGCCAGCAGCGTAGTAGGGGGCAGGCAAGAGACCCAGTACTTC
CASSVVGGRQETQYF
>TRBJ2-7|.|TRBV11-2|.
TGTGCCAGCAGCTGGGGGGGGACAGGCTCCTACGAGCAGTACTTC
CASSWGGTGSYEQYF
>TRBJ2-3|.|TRBV9|.
TGTGCCAGCAGCGCGACAGGACGTTCGACAGATACGCAGTATTTT
CASSATGRSTDTQYF
>TRBJ2-7|.|TRBV7-2|.
TGTGCCAGCAGCTTAGGGGGTCCATACGAGCAGTACTTC
CASSLGGPYEQYF
>TRBJ2-5|TRBD2|TRBV5-1|.
TGCGCCAGCAGCTTTCAAGCGGGAGTGGTAAAGACCCAGTACTTC
CASSFQAGVVKTQYF
>TRBJ2-7|TRBD1|TRBV6-5|.
TGTGCCAGCAGTTACTCTTGGACAGGGGGCTACGAGCAGTACTTC
CASSYSWTGGYEQYF
>TRBJ2-7|.|TRBV4-3|.
TGCGCCAGCAGCAACGGGTACGAGCAGTACTTC
CASSNGYEQYF
>TRBJ2-7|TRBD2|TRBV7-3|.
TGTGCCAGCAGCTTTAGCGGGAGAGGCTACGAGCAGTACTTC
CASSFSGRGYEQYF
>TRBJ1-1|.|TRBV10-3|.
TGTGCCATCAGTGAATATAGGAACACTGAAGCTTTCTTT
CAISEYRNTEAFF
>TRBJ1-1|TRBD1|TRBV5-1|few
TGCGCCAGCAGCGTGGACAGGGCTGGAGCTTTCTTT
CASSVDRAGAFF
>TRBJ2-7|.|TRBV4-2|.
TGTGCCAGCAGCCAAGCGGGCCGCTACGAGCAGTACTTC
CASSQAGRYEQYF
>TRBJ2-7|TRBD1|TRBV7-6|few
TGTGCCAGCAGCCTGGGACAGGGACCGGCCTACGAGCAGTACTTC
CASSLGQGPAYEQYF